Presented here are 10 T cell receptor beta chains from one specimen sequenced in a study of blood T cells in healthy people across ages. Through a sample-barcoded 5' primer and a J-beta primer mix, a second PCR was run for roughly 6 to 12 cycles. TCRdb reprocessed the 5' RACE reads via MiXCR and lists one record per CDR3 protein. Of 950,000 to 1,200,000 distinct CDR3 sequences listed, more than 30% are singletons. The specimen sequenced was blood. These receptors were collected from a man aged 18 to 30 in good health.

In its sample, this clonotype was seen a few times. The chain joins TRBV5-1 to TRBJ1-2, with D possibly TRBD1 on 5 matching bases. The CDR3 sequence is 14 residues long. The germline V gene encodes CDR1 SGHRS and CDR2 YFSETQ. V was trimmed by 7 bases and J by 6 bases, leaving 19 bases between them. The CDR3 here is CASAPGTAFDGYTF. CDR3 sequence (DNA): TGCGCCAGCGCCCCCGGGACCGCCTTCGATGGCTACACCTTC.

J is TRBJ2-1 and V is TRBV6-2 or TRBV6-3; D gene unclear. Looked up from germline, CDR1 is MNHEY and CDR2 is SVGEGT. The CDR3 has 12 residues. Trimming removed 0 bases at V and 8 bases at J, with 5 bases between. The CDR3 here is CASSYSHDEQFF. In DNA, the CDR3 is TGTGCCAGCAGTTACTCTCACGATGAGCAGTTCTTC.

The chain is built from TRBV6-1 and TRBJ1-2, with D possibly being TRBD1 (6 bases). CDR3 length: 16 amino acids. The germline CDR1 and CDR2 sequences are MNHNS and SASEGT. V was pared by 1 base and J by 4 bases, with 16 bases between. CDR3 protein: CASSEDGRGLFYGYTF. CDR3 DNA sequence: TGTGCCAGCAGTGAAGACGGCAGGGGATTGTTCTATGGCTACACCTTC.

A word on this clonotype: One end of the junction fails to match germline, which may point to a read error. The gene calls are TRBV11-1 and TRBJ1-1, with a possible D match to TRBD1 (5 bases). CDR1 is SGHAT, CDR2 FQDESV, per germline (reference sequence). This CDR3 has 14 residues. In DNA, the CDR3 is TGTGCCAGCAGCTTAGACAGGCCGAACGCTGAAGCTTTCTTT. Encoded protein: CASSLDRPNAEAFF.

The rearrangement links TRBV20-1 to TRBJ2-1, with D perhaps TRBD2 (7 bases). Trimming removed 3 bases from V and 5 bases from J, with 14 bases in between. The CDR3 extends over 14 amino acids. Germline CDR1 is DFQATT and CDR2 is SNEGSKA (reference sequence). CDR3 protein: CSASSRGADNEQFF. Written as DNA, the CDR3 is TGCAGTGCTAGCAGCCGGGGGGCCGACAATGAGCAGTTCTTC.

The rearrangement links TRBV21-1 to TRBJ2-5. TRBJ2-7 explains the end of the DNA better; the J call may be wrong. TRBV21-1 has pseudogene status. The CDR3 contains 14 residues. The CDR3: CASSKAVAYYEQYF. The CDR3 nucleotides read TGTGCCAGCAGCAAAGCAGTGGCATATTACGAGCAGTACTTC.

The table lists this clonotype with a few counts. DNA for the CDR3: TGCGCCAGCAGCTTGGTTGGTGTTCCTGGGACTAGCTCCGAGACCCAGTACTTC. Protein product: CASSLVGVPGTSSETQYF. V usage is TRBV5-1 and J usage is TRBJ2-5; 9 nucleotides agree with TRBD2. The CDR3 contains 18 residues. Germline loops: CDR1 SGHRS, CDR2 YFSETQ. J lost 5 bases, V lost 0 bases, and 14 bases had no gene match.

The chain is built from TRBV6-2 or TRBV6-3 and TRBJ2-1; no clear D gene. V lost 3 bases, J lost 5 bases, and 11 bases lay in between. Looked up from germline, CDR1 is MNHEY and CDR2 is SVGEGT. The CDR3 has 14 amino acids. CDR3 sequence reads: CASSYLGGNNEQFF. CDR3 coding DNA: TGTGCCAGCAGTTATCTGGGCGGAAACAATGAGCAGTTCTTC.

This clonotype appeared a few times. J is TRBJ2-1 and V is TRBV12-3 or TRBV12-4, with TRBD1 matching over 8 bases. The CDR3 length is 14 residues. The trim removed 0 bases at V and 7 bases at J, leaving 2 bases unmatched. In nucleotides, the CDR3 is TGTGCCAGCAGTTTAGCGGACAGGGCAAATGAGCAGTTCTTC. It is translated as CASSLADRANEQFF.

The CDR3 DNA reads as TGTGCCAGCAGTTTGGCCCGTTCTAACTATGGCTACACCTTC. It specifies CASSLARSNYGYTF. This sequence joins TRBV12-3 or TRBV12-4 and TRBJ1-2; D call uncertain. The V gene lost 3 bases and the J gene lost 0 bases, with 8 bases spanning the gap. The CDR3 extends over 14 amino acids.